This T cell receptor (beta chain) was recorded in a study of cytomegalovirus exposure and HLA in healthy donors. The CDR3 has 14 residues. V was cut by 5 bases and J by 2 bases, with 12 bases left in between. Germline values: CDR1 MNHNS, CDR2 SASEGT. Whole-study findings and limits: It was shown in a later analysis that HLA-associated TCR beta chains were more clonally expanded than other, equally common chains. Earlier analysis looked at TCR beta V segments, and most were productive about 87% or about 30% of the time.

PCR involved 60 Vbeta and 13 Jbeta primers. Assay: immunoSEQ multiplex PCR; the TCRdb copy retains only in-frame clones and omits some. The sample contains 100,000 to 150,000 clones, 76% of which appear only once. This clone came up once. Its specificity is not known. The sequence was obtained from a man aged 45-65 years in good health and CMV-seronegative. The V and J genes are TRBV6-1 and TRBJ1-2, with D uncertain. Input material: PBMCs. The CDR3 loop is CASSPTHNNYGYTF. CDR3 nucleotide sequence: TGTGCCAGCAGTCCCACCCACAACAACTATGGCTACACCTTC.